This entry describes one TCR beta chain. The antigen is not known. Repertoires were generated with immunoSEQ multiplex PCR, while TCRdb's copy carries only in-frame clones and drops some. Of 9,000 to 13,000 clones detected, more than 65% appear once; the ten largest clones hold approximately 0.96%. Time point specified: 2014-2015 season, pre-vaccination. Per time point, roughly 35-100 mL of blood was sampled. This entry is derived from a study of follicular helper T cells after annual influenza vaccination. With 1 base removed from V and 6 bases from J, the gap between germline ends came to 20 bases. This CDR3 comprises 16 residues. Per the germline V gene, CDR1 is SGHRS and CDR2 is YFSETQ. Notes on the study in general: Day 7 ICOS+CD38+ clones later appeared mostly in ICOS-CD38- cTfh. Just roughly 9.5-20% of cells analyzed had recovered productive TCRB sequences.

The gene calls are TRBV5-1 and TRBJ2-7; D gene ambiguous. This TCR derives from an adult who received the influenza vaccine. Material: CXCR5- memory CD4+ T cells sorted from blood, obtained on the day of influenza vaccination. CDR3 loop: CASSLIAGLNRGEQYF. DNA for the CDR3: TGCGCCAGCAGCTTGATCGCCGGGCTTAACCGAGGCGAGCAGTACTTC.